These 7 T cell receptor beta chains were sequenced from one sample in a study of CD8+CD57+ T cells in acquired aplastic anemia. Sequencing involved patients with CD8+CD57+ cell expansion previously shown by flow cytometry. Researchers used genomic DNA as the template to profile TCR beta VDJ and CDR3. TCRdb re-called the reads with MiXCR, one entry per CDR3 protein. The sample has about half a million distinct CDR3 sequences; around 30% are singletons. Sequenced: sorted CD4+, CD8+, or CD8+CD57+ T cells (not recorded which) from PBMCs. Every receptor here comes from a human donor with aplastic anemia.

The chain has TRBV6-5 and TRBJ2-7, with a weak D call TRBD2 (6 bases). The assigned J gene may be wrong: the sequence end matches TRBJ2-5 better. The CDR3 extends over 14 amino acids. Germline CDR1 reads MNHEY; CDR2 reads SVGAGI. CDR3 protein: CASSSGRDGETQYF. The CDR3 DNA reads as TGTGCCAGCAGTTCGGGGCGGGATGGAGAGACCCAGTACTTC.

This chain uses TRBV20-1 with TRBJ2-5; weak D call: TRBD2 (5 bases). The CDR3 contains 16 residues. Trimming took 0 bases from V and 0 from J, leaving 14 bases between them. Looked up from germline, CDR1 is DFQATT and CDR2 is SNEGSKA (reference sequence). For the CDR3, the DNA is TGCAGTGCTAGAGATTGGGGTCTAGCAAACCAAGAGACCCAGTACTTC. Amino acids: CSARDWGLANQETQYF.

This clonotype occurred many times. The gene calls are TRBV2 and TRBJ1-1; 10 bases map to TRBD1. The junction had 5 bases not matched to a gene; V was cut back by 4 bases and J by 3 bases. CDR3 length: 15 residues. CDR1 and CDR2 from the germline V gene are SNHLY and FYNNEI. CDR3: CASSGQGAWYTEAFF. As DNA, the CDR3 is TGTGCCAGCAGTGGACAGGGGGCATGGTACACTGAAGCTTTCTTT.

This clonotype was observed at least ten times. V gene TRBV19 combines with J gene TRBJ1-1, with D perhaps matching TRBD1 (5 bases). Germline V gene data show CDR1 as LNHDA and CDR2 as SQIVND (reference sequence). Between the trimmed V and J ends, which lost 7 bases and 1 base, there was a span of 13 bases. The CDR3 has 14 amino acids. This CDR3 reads CASTMGGRNTEAFF. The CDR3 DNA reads TGTGCCAGTACCATGGGGGGAAGGAACACTGAAGCTTTCTTT.

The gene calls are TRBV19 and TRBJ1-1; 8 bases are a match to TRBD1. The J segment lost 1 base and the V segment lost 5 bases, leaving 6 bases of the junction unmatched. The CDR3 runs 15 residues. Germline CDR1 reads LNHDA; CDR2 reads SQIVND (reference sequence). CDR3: CASSSNRGTNTEAFF. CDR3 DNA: TGTGCCAGTAGTTCGAACAGGGGGACGAACACTGAAGCTTTCTTT.

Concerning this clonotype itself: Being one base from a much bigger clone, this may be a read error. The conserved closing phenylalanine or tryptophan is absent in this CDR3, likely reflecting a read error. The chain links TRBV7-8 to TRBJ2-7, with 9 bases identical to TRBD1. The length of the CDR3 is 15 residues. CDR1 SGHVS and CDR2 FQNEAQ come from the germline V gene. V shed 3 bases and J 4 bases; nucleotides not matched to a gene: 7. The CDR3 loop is CASSFGRTGAYEQYL. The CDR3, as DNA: TGTGCCAGCAGCTTCGGTCGGACAGGGGCGTACGAGCAGTACCTC.

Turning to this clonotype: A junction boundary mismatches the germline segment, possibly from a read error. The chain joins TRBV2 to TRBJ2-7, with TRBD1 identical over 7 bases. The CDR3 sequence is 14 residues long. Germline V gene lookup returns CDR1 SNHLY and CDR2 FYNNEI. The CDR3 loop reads CASSEGTVPSEQYF. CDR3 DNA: TGTGCCAGCAGCGAAGGGACAGTCCCTTCCGAGCAGTACTTC. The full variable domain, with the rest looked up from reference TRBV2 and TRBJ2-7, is EPEVTQTPSHQVTQMGQEVILRCVPISNHLYFYWYRQILGQKVEFLVSFYNNEISEKSEIFDDQFSVERPDGSNFTLKIRSTKLEDSAMYFCASSEGTVPSEQYFGPGTRLTVT.